This T cell receptor beta chain was retrieved from a study of Graves' ophthalmopathy and Graves' hyperthyroidism. CDR3 length: 12 residues. Trimming cost V 8 bases and J 4 bases, with 11 bases left between them. Germline lookup yields CDR1 SNHLY and CDR2 FYNNEI. Overall study findings and caveats: Among thyroid clonotypes expanded above 0.001 frequency, most also appeared in blood.

As regards this clonotype: The antigen is unknown.

The TCR beta CDR3 regions underwent amplification from RNA transcripts. First-round RT-PCR used HTBI primers; second-round multiplex PCR followed. TCRdb re-derived calls from the multiplex PCR reads in MiXCR, one entry per CDR3 protein. The table lists roughly 600,000 distinct CDR3 sequences, approximately 37% of them singletons. Sequencing was done on a sample of peripheral blood or thyroid tissue (not recorded which). The sequence was collected from an adult man with Graves' hyperthyroidism. V usage is TRBV2 and J usage is TRBJ2-5; D tentatively fits TRBD1 or TRBD2 (6 bases each). The CDR3: CASWGAVETQYF. The CDR3 DNA sequence: TGTGCCAGCTGGGGGGCGGTAGAGACCCAGTACTTC.